This TCR beta chain was sequenced during a study of T-cell memory formation after mild COVID-19. Overall study context: Clusters were largely donor specific.

Germline assignment: CDR1 MGHRA and CDR2 YSYEKL. CDR3 size: 16 residues. V trimming: 4 bases; J trimming: 1 base; junction bases outside the gene matches: 6. Overall study results and limits: Cross-reactive memory apparently joined, as some responding clones appeared in pre-infection memory. From day 15 to 85, contracting clones were balanced between CD4 and CD8, whereas later expanders leaned toward CD4+.

Notes on this clonotype: What it recognizes is unknown.

A single record per CDR3 protein comes from TCRdb applying MiXCR to the 5' RACE reads. The sample holds some 280,000 distinct CDR3 sequences; roughly 17% are singletons and the top ten take 23%. The receptor comes from a man younger than 35 who had mild COVID-19 (a few samples of this study predate the infection). Cell type and time point are not known. The sequenced sample was PBMCs or a T cell subset sorted from them (not recorded which). The V and J genes are TRBV4-1 and TRBJ2-2; TRBD2 matches at 7 bases. The CDR3 loop is CASSPLGGKNTGELFF. CDR3 nucleotides: TGCGCCAGCAGCCCTCTCGGGGGGAAGAACACCGGGGAGCTGTTTTTT.